The rows below give T cell receptor beta chains drawn from one sample of a study of T cells in localized non-small cell lung cancer. The repertoire was sequenced with immunoSEQ multiplex PCR; TCRdb's copy has only in-frame clones and lacks some. This table has about 2,100 clones, 24% appearing once. The specimen was lung tumor tissue, collected before any cancer treatment. Source of these receptors: a female donor aged 60 or older with stage II lung adenocarcinoma. Both conserved end residues are part of each CDR3. The D gene is left open where the match is weak. Clone size is stated in some rows and not others, as once, few, many or a class when expanded.

CDR3	V	length	size	D
CSVNGQGLYNEQFF	TRBV29-1	14	few	-
CASSPQTAATSNEKLFF	TRBV11-3	17	-	-
CASSANDRGGPQHF	TRBV11-3	14	medium-sized	TRBD1
CASSEAGGKGLTEQFF	TRBV2	16	few	-
CASRTTWGNTGELFF	TRBV6-8	15	few	-
CASSASGGRSTDTQYF	TRBV19	16	-	TRBD1
CAWSVQRLAYNEQFF	TRBV30	15	few	-
CSVEDRGAREQYF	TRBV29-1	13	-	TRBD1
CASSYSILAGHNEQFF	TRBV6-8	16	medium-sized	TRBD2
CASSLAGRANTEAFF	TRBV11-3	15	few	-
CASSQEGATYNEQFF	TRBV1	15	-	-
CASSVSRYTEAFF	TRBV6-8	13	few	-
CASSIGTGGSYEQYF	TRBV6-8	15	-	TRBD1
CASSPDLSKEPQHF	TRBV10-2	14	few	-
CASSMQGKGTEAFF	TRBV9	14	-	-
CAISVLSYEQYF	TRBV6-8	12	-	-
CASTLSGNSYEQYF	TRBV9	14	few	TRBD2
CASSIRNTEAFF	TRBV19	12	few	-
CASSAMPGDGYTF	TRBV6-8	13	medium-sized	-
CASSLSRSAYGYTF	TRBV5-1	14	-	-
CASSLVGGSSYEQYF	TRBV11-3	15	medium-sized	TRBD2
CAILDTKSYEQYF	TRBV6-8	13	few	-
CASSPDRSYEQYF	TRBV19	13	large	TRBD1
CASSFSRDRDGDTQYF	TRBV11-3	16	few	TRBD1
CASSELWGRTEAFF	TRBV2	14	few	-
CASSYYVSVGRRNNEQFF	TRBV6-8	18	few	-
CAISESGRVAEKLFF	TRBV10-3	15	-	-
CSVDGGQAYEQYF	TRBV29-1	13	-	-
CASSPSKGYGYTF	TRBV18	13	few	-
CSVVPGHPKEETQYF	TRBV29-1	15	-	-
CASSPQNRGLSEKLFF	TRBV18	16	-	TRBD1
CASSRDRNTGELFF	TRBV11-3	14	few	-